This T cell receptor beta chain was found in a study of T cell clones after liver transplantation. The table came from immunoSEQ multiplex PCR; TCRdb's copy has only in-frame clones and leaves some out. The sample records some 120,000 clones, about nine tenths being singletons. The sample consisted of CD4+ T cells from blood, taken 12 months after liver transplant. The receptor was isolated from a human patient who received a liver transplant. The T cells may partly be graft donor cells.

The CDR3, as DNA: TGTGCCTGGAGTGTACAGGGGGGCCCAGAGACCCAGTACTTC. This sequence encodes CAWSVQGGPETQYF. This chain joins TRBV30 and TRBJ2-5; 8 bases are a match to TRBD1. This CDR3 is built from 14 residues. Per the germline V gene, CDR1 is GTSNPN and CDR2 is SVGIG (reference sequence). The trim removed 0 bases at V and 4 bases at J, leaving 4 bases unmatched.